Below, 20 T cell receptor beta chains from the same sample are listed, as sequenced in a study of T cells in Graves' hyperthyroidism and ophthalmopathy. Using RNA transcripts as the source, TCR beta CDR3 regions were amplified. HTBI primers were used for first-round RT-PCR of the TCR CDR3. TCRdb recomputed calls from the multiplex PCR reads with MiXCR, one row per CDR3 protein. Among roughly 570,000 distinct CDR3 sequences listed, approximately 14% were seen once. The sequenced sample consisted of blood. All receptors come from a woman aged 25 to 45 with Graves' hyperthyroidism.

This clonotype has ten or more counts. The V and J genes are TRBV20-1 and TRBJ2-7, with TRBD2 matching 11 bases. V trimming: 5 bases; J trimming: 6 bases; junction bases outside the gene matches: 9. The CDR3 runs 14 residues. Germline lookup yields CDR1 DFQATT and CDR2 SNEGSKA (reference sequence). This chain's CDR3 is CSAGKLAGVGEQYF. CDR3 coding DNA: TGCAGTGCTGGAAAACTAGCGGGAGTTGGCGAGCAGTACTTC.

This clonotype was seen many times. The rearrangement uses TRBV6-1 and TRBJ1-2, with a possible D match to TRBD1 (6 bases). From germline, CDR1 is MNHNS and CDR2 SASEGT. The V and J ends lost 5 bases and 8 bases respectively, with 12 bases between them. This CDR3 spans 12 amino acids. CDR3 nucleotide sequence: TGTGCCAGCAGTCCCTCAGGGGTCGGCTACACCTTC. Amino acids: CASSPSGVGYTF.

The chain employs TRBV5-1 and TRBJ2-1; 13 nucleotides align to TRBD2. CDR3 length: 15 amino acids. The ends lost 5 bases at V and 9 bases at J; junction bases unmatched: 8. Germline V gene lookup returns CDR1 SGHRS and CDR2 YFSETQ. The CDR3 DNA is TGCGCCAGCAGTAAACTAGCGGGAGGGCCTGGTGAGCAGTTCTTC. This gives the protein CASSKLAGGPGEQFF.

The genes are TRBV27 and TRBJ2-7; the D is unclear. CDR1 MNHEY and CDR2 SMNVEV come from the germline V gene (reference sequence). Deletions cut 1 base from V and 0 bases from J, with 4 bases between. The CDR3 is 13 residues long. CDR3 DNA sequence: TGTGCCAGCAGTTTATTATTCTCCTACGAGCAGTACTTC. This translates into CASSLLFSYEQYF.

This clonotype was detected ten times or more. The chain links TRBV12-3 or TRBV12-4 to TRBJ1-6, with TRBD1 matching 12 bases. Trimming removed 5 bases from V and 10 bases from J; junction bases left unmatched: 9. The CDR3 is 16 residues long. This chain's CDR3 is CASSLGTGGRNSPLHF. The DNA of the CDR3 is TGTGCCAGCAGTCTAGGGACAGGGGGCCGGAACTCACCCCTCCACTTT.

This clonotype was counted many times. The V call is TRBV2, the J call TRBJ2-7; a possible D gene is TRBD2 (6 bases). The CDR3 extends over 14 amino acids. Germline loops: CDR1 SNHLY, CDR2 FYNNEI. V gave up 7 bases and J gave up 1 base, with 14 bases separating them. CDR3 sequence: CASNGGITSYEQYF. The DNA of the CDR3 is TGTGCCAGCAACGGCGGGATCACTTCCTACGAGCAGTACTTC.

Many counts were recorded for this clonotype. The V and J genes are TRBV7-2 and TRBJ1-2; 8 nucleotides line up with TRBD1. Germline lookup yields CDR1 SGHTA and CDR2 FQGNSA. V lost 0 bases and J lost 4; bases outside the gene matches: 13. The CDR3 loop spans 18 amino acids. The CDR3 loop is CASSLALAGGTRSYGYTF. The CDR3 DNA is TGTGCCAGCAGCTTAGCGTTGGCAGGGGGCACCCGGAGCTATGGCTACACCTTC.

In its sample, this clonotype was seen many times. The chain combines TRBV18 with TRBJ2-5, with D unresolved. V was shortened by 2 bases and J by 2 bases, with 6 bases between the two germline ends. Germline V lookup: CDR1 KGHSH, CDR2 LQKENI. The CDR3 contains 13 residues. Here the CDR3 DNA reads TGTGCCAGCTCACCAAATCAACAAGAGACCCAGTACTTC. Amino acid sequence: CASSPNQQETQYF.

The sample holds many counts of this clonotype. The chain recombines TRBV11-2 with TRBJ2-2, with D perhaps TRBD2 (5 bases). The CDR3 spans 15 residues. The germline V gene has CDR1 SGHAT and CDR2 FQNNGV. V was clipped by 5 bases and J by 1 base, with 11 bases between them. The CDR3 DNA reads as TGTGCCAGCAGCCGGGCGGGCGAGAACACCGGGGAGCTGTTTTTT. Its translation: CASSRAGENTGELFF. The variable domain in full, with the rest retrieved from reference TRBV11-2 and TRBJ2-2, is EAGVAQSPRYKIIEKRQSVAFWCNPISGHATLYWYQQILGQGPKLLIQFQNNGVVDDSQLPKDRFSAERLKGVDSTLKIQPAKLEDSAVYLCASSRAGENTGELFFGEGSRLTVL.

Many counts were recorded for this clonotype. The rearrangement uses TRBV3-1 and TRBJ2-7; 7 bases fit TRBD2. The CDR3 consists of 15 residues. Germline CDR1 is LGHDT and CDR2 is YNNKEL (reference sequence). Trimming cost V 8 bases and J 2 bases; bases outside gene matches: 12. This CDR3 is CASRRRLGTTYEQYF. DNA of the CDR3: TGTGCCAGCCGCCGGCGACTCGGGACTACCTACGAGCAGTACTTC.

Of note for this clonotype: This likely comes from a read error, as the CDR3 has no conserved phenylalanine or tryptophan at its end. This chain links TRBV16 with TRBJ2-3, with unresolved D. V gave up 5 bases and J gave up 2 bases, with 14 bases separating them. The CDR3 extends over 15 amino acids. The germline CDR1 and CDR2 sequences are KGHSY and FQNENV. The CDR3 loop reads CASSAHRPYTDTQYS. CDR3 in DNA: TGTGCCAGCAGCGCACACAGACCCTACACAGATACGCAGTATTCT.

The genes are TRBV24-1 and TRBJ2-5; 7 bases map to TRBD1. The CDR3 loop spans 20 amino acids. With 2 bases clipped from V and 2 bases from J, the junction kept 19 bases outside the gene matches. Germline V CDR1 and CDR2: KGHDR, SFDVKD. This chain's CDR3 is CATSDYVMWPAKGAQETQYF. CDR3 coding DNA: TGTGCCACCAGTGATTATGTAATGTGGCCGGCAAAGGGGGCTCAAGAGACCCAGTACTTC.

V is TRBV6-1 and J is TRBJ1-1; 11 nucleotides match TRBD1. CDR1 and CDR2 (germline): MNHNS, SASEGT. This CDR3 has 18 amino acids. Trimming removed 5 bases from V and 0 bases from J; junction bases left unmatched: 11. The CDR3 nucleotides read TGTGCCAGCAGTTACCTCGGGACAGGGGGACCAATGAACACTGAAGCTTTCTTT. Its translation: CASSYLGTGGPMNTEAFF.

This clonotype was observed many times. V gene TRBV27 combines with J gene TRBJ1-5; D is unresolved. This CDR3 is built from 14 residues. In germline, CDR1 is MNHEY, CDR2 SMNVEV (reference sequence). The V end lost 7 bases, the J end lost 4 bases, and 14 bases lay between the germline ends. Here the CDR3 DNA reads TGTGCCAGCACAAGTCAAAAAGGGAATCAGCCCCAGCATTTT. It specifies CASTSQKGNQPQHF.

Only a few counts were recorded for this clonotype. The CDR3 DNA follows: TGTGCCAGCAGTGACGCACTAGCGGGAGGTCGGGAGACCCAGTACTTC. It encodes CASSDALAGGRETQYF. The chain is built from TRBV25-1 and TRBJ2-5; 12 nucleotides agree with TRBD2. There are 16 residues in the CDR3. Germline V lookup: CDR1 MGHDK, CDR2 SYGVNS. The junction had 7 bases not matched to a gene; V was cut back by 3 bases and J by 5 bases. The whole variable domain, filled in from reference TRBV25-1 and TRBJ2-5, reads EADIYQTPRYLVIGTGKKITLECSQTMGHDKMYWYQQDPGMELHLIHYSYGVNSTEKGDLSSESTVSRIRTEHFPLTLESARPSHTSQYLCASSDALAGGRETQYFGPGTRLLVL.

The table lists this clonotype with a count of one. J is TRBJ2-2 and V is TRBV27; 14 nucleotides line up with TRBD2. Germline V gene data show CDR1 as MNHEY and CDR2 as SMNVEV (reference sequence). With V trimmed by 5 bases and J by 6 bases, 5 bases remained unmatched. There are 16 residues in the CDR3. CDR3 nucleotides: TGTGCCAGCAGTCCTACGGGACTAGCGGGAGCCGGGGAGCTGTTTTTT. Protein sequence: CASSPTGLAGAGELFF.

The rearrangement links TRBV12-3 or TRBV12-4 to TRBJ2-3, with 7 bases identical to TRBD1. The CDR3 totals 16 residues. V shed 6 bases and J 2 bases; nucleotides not matched to a gene: 11. DNA of the CDR3: TGTGCCAGCAGAGACGATCGGGACAGCAACACAGATACGCAGTATTTT. Its translation is CASRDDRDSNTDTQYF.

This clonotype was seen many times. This chain connects TRBV7-2 to TRBJ2-3; D is perhaps TRBD2 (6 bases). Germline assignment: CDR1 SGHTA and CDR2 FQGNSA. Deletions cut 1 base from V and 0 bases from J, with 11 bases between. The CDR3 sequence is 16 residues long. Written as DNA, the CDR3 is TGTGCCAGCAGCTTAGTTGCGGGGTCCAGCACAGATACGCAGTATTTT. Encoded protein: CASSLVAGSSTDTQYF.

Ten or more counts support this clonotype. V is TRBV11-2 and J is TRBJ2-3; 10 nucleotides align to TRBD2. V lost 4 bases to trimming and J lost 3 bases; unmatched junction nucleotides: 7. This CDR3 spans 16 amino acids. Germline CDR1 SGHAT, CDR2 FQNNGV. CDR3 sequence (DNA): TGTGCCAGCAGCTCTGGACTAGCGGAGAGAACAGATACGCAGTATTTT. It yields the protein CASSSGLAERTDTQYF.

As for this clonotype: Just one base apart from a much larger clone, this may be a read error. This chain connects TRBV7-2 to TRBJ2-4; D not certain. The CDR3 runs 16 residues. CDR1 is SGHTA, CDR2 FQGNSA, per germline. Trimming took off 5 bases at V and 0 bases at J, with 14 bases between the two ends. CDR3 DNA sequence: TGTGCCAGCAGCCCGCGAGAACCAAGAGCCAAAAACATTCAGTACTTC. Amino acids: CASSPREPRAKNIQYF.